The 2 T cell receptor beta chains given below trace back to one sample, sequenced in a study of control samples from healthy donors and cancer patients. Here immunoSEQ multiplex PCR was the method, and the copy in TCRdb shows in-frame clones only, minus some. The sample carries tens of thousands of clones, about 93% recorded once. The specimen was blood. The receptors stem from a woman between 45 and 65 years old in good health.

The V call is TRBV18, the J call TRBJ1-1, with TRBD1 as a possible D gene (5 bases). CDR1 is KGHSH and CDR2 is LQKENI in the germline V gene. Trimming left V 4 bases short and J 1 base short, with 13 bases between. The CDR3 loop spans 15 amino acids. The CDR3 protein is CASSQRRAENTEAFF. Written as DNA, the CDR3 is TGTGCCAGCTCACAGCGCAGGGCCGAGAACACTGAAGCTTTCTTT.

CDR3 nucleotide sequence: TGTGCCAGCAGCCAAGATAAATTTAGCAATCAGCCCCAGCATTTT. Protein: CASSQDKFSNQPQHF. J is TRBJ1-5 and V is TRBV3-1 (or the pseudogene TRBV3-2); D is unresolved. The CDR3 extends over 15 amino acids. The V gene's germline CDR1 is LGHDT and CDR2 YNNKEL (reference sequence). The V and J ends lost 0 bases and 0 bases respectively, with 6 bases between them.